Each of the 25 T cell receptor beta chains below was sequenced from the same sample in a study of shared clonotypes between healthy human individuals. The repertoire was sequenced with immunoSEQ multiplex PCR; TCRdb's copy has only in-frame clones and lacks some. This repertoire shows 2 million or so clones, roughly 95% found once; its top ten account for 0.13%. The sequenced material came from naive CD4+ T cells sorted from blood. The subset: CD45RA+ positively selected. These receptors came from a man between 18 and 29 years old in good health.

The chain joins TRBV5-1 to TRBJ2-3; 9 nucleotides match TRBD2. CDR3 length: 16 amino acids. Germline loops: CDR1 SGHRS, CDR2 YFSETQ. V dropped 1 base and J dropped 1; count of bases not matched to a gene: 4. In nucleotides, the CDR3 is TGCGCCAGCAGCTTGTGGGCTAGCGGGGGCACAGATACGCAGTATTTT. Its protein is CASSLWASGGTDTQYF.

The rearrangement joins TRBV4-1 to TRBJ2-3; 10 bases match TRBD2. After removal of 3 bases from V and 4 bases from J, the junction contained 10 bases not matched to a gene. The germline V gene encodes CDR1 MGHRA and CDR2 YSYEKL. CDR3 size: 17 residues. The CDR3 DNA sequence: TGCGCCAGCAGCCAGGGCGCTAGCGGGGGCGGAGCAGATACGCAGTATTTT. Protein product: CASSQGASGGGADTQYF.

V gene TRBV2 combines with J gene TRBJ1-6; the D gene is possibly TRBD1 (5 bases). There are 16 residues in the CDR3. Germline-derived CDR1 and CDR2 are SNHLY and FYNNEI. Trimming left V 0 bases short and J 10 bases short, with 16 bases between. The DNA of the CDR3 is TGTGCCAGCAGTGAAGCAGTGGGCAGGGTAGGGTCACCCCTCCACTTT. Its protein is CASSEAVGRVGSPLHF.

The CDR3 here is CASREISGANVLTF. In DNA form, the CDR3 reads TGTGCCAGCAGAGAAATCTCTGGGGCCAACGTCCTGACTTTC. This chain uses TRBV7-2 with TRBJ2-6; D is unresolved. The ends were cut back, 6 bases at V and 0 bases at J, with 6 bases in the middle. The CDR3 runs to 14 residues. Germline CDR1 and CDR2: SGHTA and FQGNSA.

This chain joins TRBV30 and TRBJ1-6; D is undetermined. Germline loops: CDR1 GTSNPN, CDR2 SVGIG (reference sequence). The CDR3 spans 13 residues. V was pared by 6 bases and J by 5 bases, with 11 bases between. CDR3 region: CACKRLDNSPLHF. CDR3 bases: TGTGCCTGCAAGAGGCTAGATAATTCACCCCTCCACTTT.

Concerning this clone: Other DNA sequences in this specimen translate into the identical CDR3. V gene TRBV10-1 combines with J gene TRBJ1-2; D not resolved. Germline CDR1 reads WNHNN; CDR2 reads SYGVQD (reference sequence). Trimming removed 4 bases at V and 4 bases at J, with 10 bases between. The CDR3 covers 13 residues. Written as DNA, the CDR3 is TGCGCCAGCAGTGCGGATCGGAGCTATGGCTACACCTTC. Translation gives CASSADRSYGYTF.

The J gene is TRBJ1-1, the V gene TRBV18; D not certain. This CDR3 region has 12 residues. CDR1 and CDR2 from the germline V gene are KGHSH and LQKENI. V lost 3 bases to trimming and J lost 3 bases, with 5 bases between them. CDR3 region: CASSPAHTEAFF. CDR3 sequence (DNA): TGTGCCAGCTCACCGGCTCACACTGAAGCTTTCTTT.

This clone was found once. J is TRBJ2-5 and V is TRBV18; maybe TRBD1 (5 bases). CDR3 size: 14 residues. The ends were cut back, 3 bases at V and 1 base at J, with 9 bases in the middle. Germline assignment: CDR1 KGHSH and CDR2 LQKENI. The CDR3 reads CASSPWTIQETQYF. CDR3 DNA: TGTGCCAGCTCACCCTGGACAATCCAAGAGACCCAGTACTTC.

The V gene is TRBV15, the J gene TRBJ2-3; the D gene is possibly TRBD2 (6 bases). The V end was cut by 0 bases, the J end by 8 bases, with 9 bases between. Germline V gene lookup returns CDR1 LNHNV and CDR2 YYDKDF (reference sequence). The CDR3 extends over 13 amino acids. CDR3 DNA: TGTGCCACCAGCAGAGATTTCGGGGGTACGCAGTATTTT. Its protein is CATSRDFGGTQYF.

The chain carries TRBV5-1 and TRBJ2-3; a weak D match, TRBD2 (6 bases). V shed 5 bases and J shed 1 base, with 11 bases lying between them. CDR3 length equals 14 residues. Germline CDR1 reads SGHRS; CDR2 reads YFSETQ. The CDR3: CASRWGGGTDTQYF. The DNA of the CDR3 is TGCGCCAGCAGATGGGGCGGGGGCACAGATACGCAGTATTTT.

The chain is built from TRBV18 and TRBJ1-2; TRBD1 matches 10 bases. Trimming at V came to 3 bases and at J to 3 bases, leaving 4 bases not matched to a gene. In germline, CDR1 is KGHSH, CDR2 LQKENI. The CDR3 loop spans 15 amino acids. This chain's CDR3 is CASSPTGTGDYGYTF. The DNA for the CDR3 is TGTGCCAGCTCACCTACCGGGACAGGGGACTATGGCTACACCTTC.

Comment on this clone: Distinct nucleotide sequences in the sample also encode this CDR3. This chain joins TRBV7-2 and TRBJ2-5; 12 bases map to TRBD2. Trimming at V came to 6 bases and at J to 2 bases, leaving 7 bases not matched to a gene. This CDR3 contains 16 residues. Germline CDR1 reads SGHTA; CDR2 reads FQGNSA. The CDR3 is CASSFGLAGGQETQYF. Written as DNA, the CDR3 is TGTGCCAGCAGTTTCGGGCTAGCGGGGGGGCAAGAGACCCAGTACTTC.

A remark on this clone: The sample contains more than one DNA sequence encoding this CDR3. The chain employs TRBV2 and TRBJ2-5; D is undetermined. This CDR3 has 12 residues. With 4 bases removed from V and 4 bases from J, the gap between germline ends came to 7 bases. Germline values: CDR1 SNHLY, CDR2 FYNNEI. The CDR3 sequence is CASSGLSETQYF. CDR3 in DNA: TGTGCCAGCAGTGGACTCTCAGAGACCCAGTACTTC.

In the case of this clone: Other nucleotide sequences in the sample specify the same CDR3. The genes are TRBV6-5 and TRBJ2-7; the match to TRBD2 covers 13 bases. The CDR3 sequence is 15 residues long. Germline lookup yields CDR1 MNHEY and CDR2 SVGAGI. Unmatched junction bases numbered 6, after V lost 6 bases and J lost 4 bases. CDR3 loop: CASRPTSGRAYEQYF. The CDR3 DNA reads as TGTGCCAGCAGGCCTACTAGCGGGAGGGCGTACGAGCAGTACTTC.

The rearrangement links TRBV6-5 to TRBJ2-7; D possibly corresponds to TRBD1 (6 bases). V shed 6 bases and J shed 6 bases, with 12 bases lying between them. Germline CDR1 is MNHEY and CDR2 is SVGAGI. CDR3 length: 12 residues. The CDR3 is CASRHQGSEQYF. CDR3 DNA sequence: TGTGCCAGCAGACATCAGGGGTCCGAGCAGTACTTC.

The J gene is TRBJ2-5, the V gene TRBV29-1, with 8 bases matching TRBD1. The CDR3 contains 12 residues. CDR1 is SQVTM and CDR2 is ANQGSEA in the germline V gene. The V segment lost 5 bases and the J segment 5 bases; nucleotides outside the gene matches: 4. The chain's CDR3 is CSVITGGETQYF. The CDR3 DNA follows: TGCAGCGTTATCACAGGGGGGGAGACCCAGTACTTC.

This chain connects TRBV2 to TRBJ2-2; D is unresolved. From germline, CDR1 is SNHLY and CDR2 FYNNEI. The CDR3 runs 13 residues. V was shortened by 3 bases and J by 4 bases, with 6 bases between the two germline ends. The CDR3 sequence is CASSELATGELFF. DNA for the CDR3: TGTGCCAGCAGTGAGCTGGCCACCGGGGAGCTGTTTTTT.

The chain couples TRBV11-1 to TRBJ2-7; 7 nucleotides agree with TRBD1. Germline-derived CDR1 and CDR2 are SGHAT and FQDESV (reference sequence). The junction had 7 bases not matched to a gene; V was cut back by 1 base and J by 4 bases. The CDR3 length is 15 residues. This chain's CDR3 is CASSLGGQGVYEQYF. CDR3 DNA sequence: TGTGCCAGCAGCTTAGGAGGGCAGGGGGTTTACGAGCAGTACTTC.

As for this clone: The same CDR3 is also encoded by other DNA sequences in this sample. The genes are TRBV5-1 and TRBJ1-5; possible D gene TRBD1, 6 bases. CDR3 length: 13 residues. Germline CDR1 is SGHRS and CDR2 is YFSETQ. Deletions cut 0 bases from V and 5 bases from J, with 6 bases between. The CDR3 DNA sequence: TGCGCCAGCAGCTTGGCAGGGGATCAGCCCCAGCATTTT. It yields the protein CASSLAGDQPQHF.

The rearrangement links TRBV4-2 to TRBJ2-3; TRBD2 agrees at 13 bases. Germline V CDR1 and CDR2: LGHNA, YNFKEQ. Trimming cost V 4 bases and J 2 bases; bases outside gene matches: 3. This CDR3 has 16 residues. The CDR3 reads CASSPGLAGVTDTQYF. In nucleotides, the CDR3 is TGTGCCAGCAGCCCCGGACTAGCGGGGGTCACAGATACGCAGTATTTT.

The count of this clone is one. The CDR3 ends on some other residue instead of the conserved phenylalanine or tryptophan, so this is likely a read error. The CDR3 is CATSGQGNSPLHL. The CDR3 region has the DNA TGTGCCACCTCCGGACAGGGGAATTCACCCCTCCACCTT. The chain couples TRBV19 to TRBJ1-6; 9 bases agree with TRBD1. Germline V gene data show CDR1 as LNHDA and CDR2 as SQIVND (reference sequence). Trimming cost V 10 bases and J 7 bases; bases outside gene matches: 5. This CDR3 has 13 residues.

The chain is built from TRBV25-1 and TRBJ2-4, with 12 bases lining up with TRBD2. The ends lost 2 bases at V and 6 bases at J; junction bases unmatched: 8. The CDR3 is 17 amino acids. The germline V gene has CDR1 MGHDK and CDR2 SYGVNS. This chain's CDR3 is CASSENLAGGPPNIQYF. In DNA, the CDR3 is TGTGCCAGCAGTGAAAACCTAGCGGGAGGGCCCCCAAACATTCAGTACTTC.

Only one count was recorded for this clone. J is TRBJ1-6 and V is TRBV15; D ambiguous. V dropped 3 bases and J dropped 7 bases, with 16 bases sitting between them. CDR1 is LNHNV and CDR2 is YYDKDF in the germline V gene (reference sequence). The CDR3 sequence is 16 residues long. The CDR3 reads CATSRTSGERNSPLHF. The CDR3 nucleotides read TGTGCCACCAGCAGGACCTCCGGGGAGCGGAATTCACCCCTCCACTTT.

The chain links TRBV30 to TRBJ1-1; D unresolved. Germline V gene sequence: CDR1 GTSNPN, CDR2 SVGIG (reference sequence). Trimming stripped 2 bases from V and 11 bases from J, with 18 bases between. The CDR3 length is 13 residues. CDR3 sequence reads: CAWSPDTGPRAFF. CDR3 sequence (DNA): TGTGCCTGGAGTCCCGATACCGGGCCACGGGCTTTCTTT. Full variable domain (missing parts from reference TRBV30 and TRBJ1-1): SQTIHQWPATLVQPVGSPLSLECTVEGTSNPNLYWYRQAAGRGLQLLFYSVGIGQISSEVPQNLSASRPQDRQFILSSKKLLLSDSGFYLCAWSPDTGPRAFFGQGTRLTVV.

This clone has only one observation. The same CDR3 also results from other DNA sequences found in this sample. The V call is TRBV5-4, the J call TRBJ2-5; 12 positions match TRBD2. This CDR3 region has 16 residues. From germline, CDR1 is SGHNT and CDR2 YYREEE (reference sequence). V shed 0 bases, J shed 2 bases, and the junction held 2 bases outside the gene matches. The CDR3 bases are TGTGCCAGCAGCTTGGCACTAGCGGGGGGACAAGAGACCCAGTACTTC. Encoded protein: CASSLALAGGQETQYF.